This T cell receptor beta chain was recovered during a study of radiotherapy plus CTLA-4 blockade in lung cancer. Background on the study: Of all patients, approximately 20% responded objectively and 25% to 35% showed disease control. Study outcomes and limitations: Blood saw expansion of tumor-derived TCR clones after radiotherapy plus ipilimumab. Early clonal dynamics of blood T cells, together with interferon-beta, were reported as the best response predictor.

To note about this clone: The antigen remains unidentified.

Clones were sequenced by immunoSEQ multiplex PCR, and TCRdb holds only the in-frame ones, with some missing. The table records tens of thousands of clones, almost 85% of them present only once. Germline CDR1 is SQVTM and CDR2 is ANQGSEA. The CDR3 length is 14 residues. Trimming removed 5 bases from V and 5 bases from J; junction bases left unmatched: 10. Sequenced material: peripheral blood, taken from a patient treated with radiotherapy plus ipilimumab. The sequence derives from a human donor with non-small cell lung cancer whose response to radiotherapy plus ipilimumab could not be evaluated. The chain joins TRBV29-1 to TRBJ1-1; the match to TRBD1 covers 8 bases. The CDR3 bases are TGCAGCGTTAATACAGGGGGGTCGGGGACTGAAGCTTTCTTT. Translated, it gives CSVNTGGSGTEAFF. Full variable domain (remainder filled in from reference TRBV29-1 and TRBJ1-1): SAVISQKPSRDICQRGTSLTIQCQVDSQVTMMFWYRQQPGQSLTLIATANQGSEATYESGFVIDKFPISRPNLTFSTLTVSNMSPEDSSIYLCSVNTGGSGTEAFFGQGTRLTVV.